This is a list of T cell receptor beta chains from one sample in a study of blood T cells in healthy people across ages. TCRdb redid the calling of the 5' RACE reads with MiXCR, one entry per CDR3 protein. The sample has approximately 1.5 million distinct CDR3 sequences, approximately 39% seen once. The sequenced sample consisted of blood. The receptors here all came from a woman younger than 30 in good health. Both conserved end residues are part of each CDR3. The D gene is left open where the match is weak. Clone size appears in some rows only: once, few, many, or a class for an expanded clone.

d_call	clone_size	v_call	j_call	cdr3_aa	cdr3_nt
TRBD2	few	TRBV28	TRBJ2-1	CASSLFRTRVYNEQFF	TGTGCCAGCAGTTTATTTCGGACTAGGGTCTACAATGAGCAGTTCTTC
-	-	TRBV29-1	TRBJ1-1	CSSDSLMGTEAFF	TGCAGCTCAGACTCACTCATGGGTACTGAAGCTTTCTTT
-	-	TRBV20-1	TRBJ2-1	CSASPQGTYNEQFF	TGCAGTGCTAGCCCCCAGGGGACCTACAATGAGCAGTTCTTC
TRBD1	few	TRBV20-1	TRBJ2-6	CSAQRRTGLANVLTF	TGCAGTGCTCAACGCAGGACAGGGTTGGCCAACGTCCTGACTTTC
-	-	TRBV5-1	TRBJ1-5	CASSLGVAGNQPQHF	TGCGCCAGCAGCCTTGGGGTGGCGGGCAATCAGCCCCAGCATTTT
-	-	TRBV5-1	TRBJ2-5	CASSLAMSGGTKTQYF	TGCGCCAGCAGCTTGGCGATGTCCGGGGGAACGAAGACCCAGTACTTC
TRBD2	few	TRBV4-1	TRBJ2-7	CASSQGLAPYEQYF	TGCGCCAGCAGCCAAGGACTAGCCCCCTACGAGCAGTACTTC
TRBD2	-	TRBV20-1	TRBJ2-5	CSAGVPGLAGRYQETQYF	TGCAGTGCTGGAGTCCCGGGACTAGCGGGACGGTACCAAGAGACCCAGTACTTC
-	-	TRBV9	TRBJ2-3	CASSVEGGPYTQYF	TGTGCCAGCAGCGTAGAGGGGGGACCATATACGCAGTATTTT
-	few	TRBV4-3	TRBJ2-5	CASSQDVALQETQYF	TGCGCCAGCAGCCAAGATGTGGCACTACAAGAGACCCAGTACTTC
-	-	TRBV27	TRBJ1-2	CASSLGFGNYGYTF	TGTGCCAGCAGTTTAGGGTTTGGAAACTATGGCTACACCTTC
-	-	TRBV24-1	TRBJ2-3	CATSGLDSMDTQYF	TGTGCCACCAGTGGTCTCGACAGTATGGATACGCAGTATTTT
-	few	TRBV7-6	TRBJ1-2	CASSPEFNYGYTF	TGTGCCAGCAGCCCAGAATTTAACTATGGCTACACCTTC
-	-	TRBV12-3/TRBV12-4	TRBJ1-5	CASSVEANQPQHF	TGTGCCAGCAGTGTAGAGGCAAATCAGCCCCAGCATTTT
TRBD1	few	TRBV18	TRBJ2-3	CASSPDRSSGHTQYF	TGTGCCAGCTCACCGGACAGGTCCTCTGGTCATACGCAGTATTTT
TRBD1	once	TRBV12-3/TRBV12-4	TRBJ2-1	CASSSTRGTVYNEQFF	TGTGCCAGCAGTTCCACGAGGGGGACAGTCTACAATGAGCAGTTCTTC
-	few	TRBV18	TRBJ1-6	CASSPNRPNSPLHF	TGTGCCAGCTCACCTAACCGCCCCAATTCACCCCTCCACTTT
-	many	TRBV29-1	TRBJ2-7	CSVEGTSTYEQYF	TGCAGCGTTGAAGGGACGTCGACCTACGAGCAGTACTTC
-	-	TRBV6-2/TRBV6-3	TRBJ1-5	CASSVSDLQNQPQHF	TGTGCCAGCAGTGTATCGGACCTTCAGAATCAGCCCCAGCATTTT
-	-	TRBV4-3	TRBJ1-1	CASSQDRVQNTEAFF	TGCGCCAGCAGCCAAGACCGGGTCCAGAACACTGAAGCTTTCTTT
TRBD1	-	TRBV20-1	TRBJ1-1	CSARDPGTGVNTEAFF	TGCAGTGCTAGAGATCCCGGGACAGGGGTGAACACTGAAGCTTTCTTT
-	-	TRBV5-5	TRBJ2-7	CASSLGRGGITYEQYF	TGTGCCAGCAGCTTGGGCCGGGGTGGCATCACCTACGAGCAGTACTTC
-	few	TRBV6-1	TRBJ1-5	CASTPGDSNQPQHF	TGTGCCAGCACCCCAGGGGATAGCAATCAGCCCCAGCATTTT
-	-	TRBV6-2/TRBV6-3	TRBJ1-5	CASSARDSPQHF	TGTGCCAGCAGCGCACGGGACTCCCCCCAGCATTTT
-	-	TRBV7-6	TRBJ2-7	CASSLTLSANLYEQYF	TGTGCCAGCAGCTTAACTCTTAGCGCAAACCTTTACGAGCAGTACTTC
-	-	TRBV4-3	TRBJ2-7	CASSQDRDATYEQYF	TGCGCCAGCAGCCAAGACCGTGACGCAACCTACGAGCAGTACTTC
-	-	TRBV12-3/TRBV12-4	TRBJ1-1	CASTPGEELAEAFF	TGTGCCAGCACCCCAGGGGAGGAATTGGCTGAAGCTTTCTTT
TRBD1	few	TRBV7-2	TRBJ1-4	CASRRNRGNEKLFF	TGTGCCAGCAGAAGAAACAGGGGTAATGAAAAACTGTTTTTT
-	few	TRBV4-1	TRBJ2-1	CASSQHRDEQFF	TGCGCCAGCAGCCAGCACAGGGATGAGCAGTTCTTC
-	-	TRBV5-1	TRBJ2-1	CPGPILRPSSYNEQFF	TGCCCCGGTCCGATCCTCCGGCCCAGCTCCTACAATGAGCAGTTCTTC
TRBD1	-	TRBV7-6	TRBJ1-1	CASSLGQGRGWGNTEAFF	TGTGCCAGCAGCCTCGGACAGGGGCGGGGCTGGGGGAACACTGAAGCTTTCTTT
TRBD1	-	TRBV18	TRBJ2-3	CASSPSRGQGSTDTQYF	TGTGCCAGCTCACCATCACGAGGACAGGGGAGCACAGATACGCAGTATTTT
-	few	TRBV7-8	TRBJ2-7	CASSLVSGPLLLYEQYF	TGTGCCAGCAGCTTAGTCTCCGGGCCCCTACTACTCTACGAGCAGTACTTC
-	few	TRBV7-2	TRBJ1-4	CASSSTGWEKLFF	TGTGCCAGCAGCTCAACAGGGTGGGAAAAACTGTTTTTT
TRBD1	many	TRBV4-3	TRBJ2-7	CASSQEMQGANREQYF	TGCGCCAGCAGCCAAGAGATGCAGGGGGCAAATCGCGAGCAGTACTTC
TRBD1	-	TRBV6-5	TRBJ2-5	CASSYMEGTVQETQYF	TGTGCCAGCAGTTACATGGAAGGGACAGTCCAAGAGACCCAGTACTTC
-	many	TRBV6-2/TRBV6-3	TRBJ2-7	CASTRPWAYEQYF	TGTGCCAGCACCCGTCCGTGGGCGTACGAGCAGTACTTC
-	-	TRBV6-1	TRBJ1-1	CASAFYEYTEAFF	TGTGCCAGCGCGTTTTATGAGTACACTGAAGCTTTCTTT
-	-	TRBV25-1	TRBJ1-2	CASSEVVSYGYTF	TGTGCCAGCAGTGAGGTGGTGAGCTATGGCTACACCTTC
-	few	TRBV28	TRBJ1-5	CASNPQGKPQHF	TGTGCCAGCAACCCTCAGGGGAAACCCCAGCATTTT
-	-	TRBV9	TRBJ2-3	CASSVIGARTDTQYF	TGTGCCAGCAGCGTTATCGGGGCGAGGACAGATACGCAGTATTTT